Listed below are T cell receptor beta chains from one sample, sequenced in a study of T cells expressing NK-cell markers. For each CDR3 protein, TCRdb gives one entry from its re-call of the 5' RACE reads, without DNA. This listing includes hundreds of thousands of distinct CDR3 sequences. Sequenced input: blood T cells: a sorted CD56 or NKG2C T cell subset, CD4+ or CD8+ T cells, or bulk PBMC T cells (not recorded which). Receptors originate from a woman between 18 and 70 years old in good health. CDR3s include the opening cysteine and the closing phenylalanine or tryptophan.

j_gene,v_gene,CDR3aa
TRBJ2-3,TRBV29-1,CSVEEGGGTQYF
TRBJ1-2,TRBV9,CASSAPGIPNYGYTF
TRBJ2-5,TRBV5-4,CASSSRTGQGETQYF
TRBJ2-5,TRBV29-1,CSAPQGKAETQYF
TRBJ1-2,TRBV5-1,CASSPWGQGRPNYGYTF
TRBJ1-1,TRBV5-1,CASSSTVPNTEAFF
TRBJ1-4,TRBV4-1,CASSQDGGRAEKLFF
TRBJ2-3,TRBV5-1,CASSPGVAGVSDTQYF
TRBJ1-1,TRBV12-3/TRBV12-4,CASSLGQLITEAFF
TRBJ2-7,TRBV12-3/TRBV12-4,CASSAGQGAYEQYF
TRBJ2-3,TRBV5-1,CASSLGQGSNTQYF
TRBJ2-1,TRBV2,CASKGRQGLNEQFF
TRBJ2-7,TRBV27,CASMDRGGGYEQYF
TRBJ2-5,TRBV27,CASRRTTSVRETQYF
TRBJ2-2,TRBV12-5,CASSATGALTNTGELFF
TRBJ1-5,TRBV12-3/TRBV12-4,CASSSSKRGRNQPQHF
TRBJ1-5,TRBV21-1,CASSKCQPQHF
TRBJ1-1,TRBV7-7,CASSFNLEAFF
TRBJ2-4,TRBV10-3,CAISERGGGTSKNIQYF
TRBJ2-3,TRBV10-3,CAIRENRALTDTQYF
TRBJ2-5,TRBV12-3/TRBV12-4,CASSTTDTIGTQYF
TRBJ2-3,TRBV18,CASSPSAADTQYF
TRBJ1-1,TRBV11-2,CASSLLLDLKTEAFF
TRBJ2-7,TRBV3-1,CASSQGGYEQYF
TRBJ2-5,TRBV12-3/TRBV12-4,CASSLSQLSQETQYF
TRBJ2-2,TRBV30,CAWSDRRRSSNTGELFF
TRBJ1-1,TRBV19,CASSARTGRTEAFF
TRBJ2-3,TRBV7-2,CASSPVGRGGQDTQYF
TRBJ1-2,TRBV7-2,CASSLARGGTYGYTF
TRBJ2-4,TRBV25-1,CASREGGNIQYF
TRBJ1-1,TRBV12-3/TRBV12-4,CASREKGSEAFF
TRBJ2-2,TRBV5-1,CASEGGSSTGELFF
TRBJ1-6,TRBV30,CAWSGGPNSPLHF
TRBJ1-3,TRBV6-1,CASRGYRNSGNTIYF